Listed below are T cell receptor beta chains from one sample, sequenced in a study of siplizumab effects on memory and regulatory T cells. Method: immunoSEQ multiplex PCR; TCRdb's copy keeps in-frame clones and lacks some. The data contain almost 15,000 clones, 40% to 55% of them singletons. The antigens for these receptors are not known. The material sequenced was CFSE-low (dividing) CD4+ T cells sorted from an allogeneic mixed lymphocyte reaction. The receptors stem from a human donor in good health; the cells came from an allogeneic mixed lymphocyte reaction. Some clones in this sample may be carry-over from other donors' samples. Each CDR3 is given with its conserved first and last residue. Fields, in order: D gene, J gene, V gene, clone size, CDR3 protein, CDR3 DNA. D genes are given only for firm matches. Clone sizes are given selectively: once, few, many, or a class where the clone is expanded.

TRBD2,TRBJ2-1,TRBV6-1,NA,CATKVAGGWNEQFF,TGTGCCACCAAAGTAGCGGGAGGGTGGAATGAGCAGTTCTTC
TRBD2,TRBJ2-3,TRBV6-5,once,CASSLGLATDTQYF,TGTGCCAGCAGTTTGGGACTAGCCACAGATACGCAGTATTTT
NA,TRBJ1-5,TRBV18,medium-sized,CASSPSGNNQPQHF,TGTGCCAGCTCACCGTCGGGCAACAATCAGCCCCAGCATTTT
TRBD2,TRBJ2-1,TRBV4-2,few,CASSQVTGTSSYNEQFF,TGTGCCAGCAGCCAAGTTACCGGGACTAGCTCCTACAATGAGCAGTTCTTC
NA,TRBJ1-2,TRBV6-1,NA,CASSFGRANYGYTF,TGTGCCAGCAGCTTCGGGAGGGCTAACTATGGCTACACCTTC
TRBD2,TRBJ2-1,TRBV5-1,few,CASSRTSGRGYEQFF,TGCGCCAGCAGCCGCACTAGCGGGAGAGGATATGAGCAGTTCTTC
NA,TRBJ2-1,TRBV28,NA,CASSRPIYNEQFF,TGTGCCAGCAGTCGTCCGATTTACAATGAGCAGTTCTTC
NA,TRBJ1-1,TRBV30,few,CAWAGFTEAFF,TGTGCCTGGGCAGGGTTCACTGAAGCTTTCTTT
NA,TRBJ2-7,TRBV18,few,CASSPEGNEQYF,TGTGCCAGCTCACCAGAAGGCAACGAGCAGTACTTC
NA,TRBJ1-1,TRBV19,NA,CASSIGRLNTEAFF,TGTGCCAGTAGTATAGGACGTCTGAACACTGAAGCTTTCTTT
NA,TRBJ1-6,TRBV9,few,CASSEGVVSSPLHF,TGTGCCAGCAGCGAAGGGGTTGTAAGTTCACCCCTCCACTTT
NA,TRBJ2-5,TRBV11-1,NA,CASSFSQLQETQYF,TGTGCCAGCAGCTTTTCCCAGCTCCAAGAGACCCAGTACTTC
NA,TRBJ2-2,TRBV7-9,NA,CASSFKGTGELFF,TGTGCCAGCAGCTTTAAAGGCACCGGGGAGCTGTTTTTT
TRBD2,TRBJ2-3,TRBV2,NA,CASRPLAGLSNTQYF,TGTGCCAGCAGGCCACTAGCGGGCCTCTCCAATACGCAGTATTTT
TRBD2,TRBJ2-1,TRBV7-9,NA,CASSPLALSSYEQFF,TGTGCCAGCAGCCCACTAGCGTTGTCGTCATATGAGCAGTTCTTC
TRBD1,TRBJ2-1,TRBV9,few,CASSSGQGPYNEQFF,TGTGCCAGCAGCTCCGGACAGGGACCCTACAATGAGCAGTTCTTC
NA,TRBJ2-5,TRBV5-1,NA,CASSLEWGRETQYF,TGCGCCAGCAGCTTGGAGTGGGGGCGGGAGACCCAGTACTTC
NA,TRBJ2-1,TRBV5-4,few,CASSRYNEQFF,TGTGCCAGCAGCCGCTACAATGAGCAGTTCTTC
TRBD1,TRBJ1-2,TRBV4-2,NA,CASSQGNRGAYGYTF,TGTGCCAGCAGCCAAGGGAACAGGGGTGCCTATGGCTACACCTTC
NA,TRBJ2-1,TRBV7-6,NA,CASSSDGPNEQFF,TGTGCCAGCAGCTCCGATGGTCCCAATGAGCAGTTCTTC